The rows below give T cell receptor beta chains drawn from one sample of a study of PD-1 blockade in classical Hodgkin lymphoma. Sequencing was performed with immunoSEQ multiplex PCR; in TCRdb, only in-frame clones are kept and a portion is missing. The sample shows tens of thousands of clones, 75% to 90% of them seen only once. The sequencing used peripheral blood mononuclear cells (PBMCs), collected at baseline. These receptors originate from a human donor with classical Hodgkin lymphoma. Each CDR3 is given with its conserved first and last residue. D genes are given only for firm matches. The listing skips clone size in some rows; elsewhere it reads once, few, many or a size class.

CDR3 DNA: TGTGCCAGCAGCCGGGGGCAAAGCACAGATACGCAGTATTTT
CDR3 protein: CASSRGQSTDTQYF
J gene: TRBJ2-3
clone size: .
V gene: TRBV5-4
D gene: .

CDR3 DNA: TGTGCCAGCAGCGAGACAGCTGGCTACACCTTC
CDR3 protein: CASSETAGYTF
J gene: TRBJ1-2
clone size: .
V gene: TRBV4-2
D gene: .

CDR3 DNA: TGTGCCAGTGGGACCTCAGGGAGCACCGGGGAGCTGTTTTTT
CDR3 protein: CASGTSGSTGELFF
J gene: TRBJ2-2
clone size: .
V gene: TRBV5-4
D gene: .

CDR3 DNA: TGTGCCAGCAGCCCGGGGCTAGCGGGGGGGCACCAAGAGACCCAGTACTTC
CDR3 protein: CASSPGLAGGHQETQYF
J gene: TRBJ2-5
clone size: .
V gene: TRBV9
D gene: TRBD2

CDR3 DNA: TGCGCCAGCAGCCAAGGATCCGGACAACAAGAGACCCAGTACTTC
CDR3 protein: CASSQGSGQQETQYF
J gene: TRBJ2-5
clone size: .
V gene: TRBV4-1
D gene: .

CDR3 DNA: TGCGCCAGCAGCTTGGGTAGCGGGGGCACAGATACGCAGTATTTT
CDR3 protein: CASSLGSGGTDTQYF
J gene: TRBJ2-3
clone size: .
V gene: TRBV5-1
D gene: TRBD2

CDR3 DNA: TGTGCCAGTAGTATTCCCTTCGGGCAGGGGATCACTGAAGCTTTCTTT
CDR3 protein: CASSIPFGQGITEAFF
J gene: TRBJ1-1
clone size: .
V gene: TRBV19
D gene: .

CDR3 DNA: TGTGCCAGCAGTTTGGGGGGGTTCCAGCCCCAGCATTTT
CDR3 protein: CASSLGGFQPQHF
J gene: TRBJ1-5
clone size: .
V gene: TRBV27
D gene: .

CDR3 DNA: TGTGCCAGCAGCTCGCCCGCCTCAGGGGATAAGACACCCCTCCACTTT
CDR3 protein: CASSSPASGDKTPLHF
J gene: TRBJ1-6
clone size: .
V gene: TRBV13
D gene: .

CDR3 DNA: TGCAGCGTTGTCCCCACGCGAAATGAAGCTTTCTTT
CDR3 protein: CSVVPTRNEAFF
J gene: TRBJ1-1
clone size: .
V gene: TRBV29-1
D gene: .

CDR3 DNA: TGTGCCAGTAAGGGGTGGCGGACAGATACGCAGTATTTT
CDR3 protein: CASKGWRTDTQYF
J gene: TRBJ2-3
clone size: .
V gene: TRBV6-5
D gene: .

CDR3 DNA: TGCGCCAGCAGCGAACAAGAGACCCAGTACTTC
CDR3 protein: CASSEQETQYF
J gene: TRBJ2-5
clone size: .
V gene: TRBV5-1
D gene: .

CDR3 DNA: TGCGCCAGCAGCTTGGCCTTGGGGACAACTAATGAAAAACTGTTTTTT
CDR3 protein: CASSLALGTTNEKLFF
J gene: TRBJ1-4
clone size: .
V gene: TRBV5-1
D gene: .

CDR3 DNA: TGTGCCAGCAGCTATGGACAGGGCGCTGAAGCTTTCTTT
CDR3 protein: CASSYGQGAEAFF
J gene: TRBJ1-1
clone size: .
V gene: TRBV11-2
D gene: TRBD1

CDR3 DNA: TGTGCCAGCAGTTTAACAGGTAGCGAGCAGTACTTC
CDR3 protein: CASSLTGSEQYF
J gene: TRBJ2-7
clone size: once
V gene: TRBV6-5
D gene: .

CDR3 DNA: TGTGCCAGCAGTAAACGGGGGACAGCCTATGGCTACACCTTC
CDR3 protein: CASSKRGTAYGYTF
J gene: TRBJ1-2
clone size: few
V gene: TRBV6-5
D gene: TRBD1

CDR3 DNA: TGTGCCAGCAGAAGTACAGGGGGCGTCTCGAGCTCCTACAATGAGCAGTTCTTC
CDR3 protein: CASRSTGGVSSSYNEQFF
J gene: TRBJ2-1
clone size: .
V gene: TRBV5-4
D gene: TRBD1

CDR3 DNA: TGTGCCAGCAGCCCCGGGACAACTGAACCCATGAACACTGAAGCTTTCTTT
CDR3 protein: CASSPGTTEPMNTEAFF
J gene: TRBJ1-1
clone size: .
V gene: TRBV7-3
D gene: .

CDR3 DNA: TGTGCCACCAGCAGAGATCCTGTGAGGGAGCAGTTCTTC
CDR3 protein: CATSRDPVREQFF
J gene: TRBJ2-1
clone size: once
V gene: TRBV15
D gene: .

CDR3 DNA: TGTGCCAGCAGCTTAAAGCCTCACATTTCCGGGGGTGAGCAGTTCTTC
CDR3 protein: CASSLKPHISGGEQFF
J gene: TRBJ2-1
clone size: .
V gene: TRBV7-6
D gene: .

CDR3 DNA: TGTGCCAGCAGTCTCCGGGAACCCCACTATCCATACGAGCAGTACTTC
CDR3 protein: CASSLREPHYPYEQYF
J gene: TRBJ2-7
clone size: .
V gene: TRBV27
D gene: .

CDR3 DNA: TGTGCCAGCAGCGAACTTCGTACCACCTATGGCTACACCTTC
CDR3 protein: CASSELRTTYGYTF
J gene: TRBJ1-2
clone size: .
V gene: TRBV6-1
D gene: .

CDR3 DNA: TGCGCCAGCAGCCCCTTACCTAGCGGGGGAGACGACTACGAGCAGTACTTC
CDR3 protein: CASSPLPSGGDDYEQYF
J gene: TRBJ2-7
clone size: .
V gene: TRBV10-1
D gene: TRBD2

CDR3 DNA: TGTGCCAGTAGTATAGATCCTCGGACTAGCGGGGGGCTGTCGGTCCTGAGACAGCAGTTCTTC
CDR3 protein: CASSIDPRTSGGLSVLRQQFF
J gene: TRBJ2-1
clone size: .
V gene: TRBV19
D gene: TRBD2

CDR3 DNA: TGTGCCAGCTCACCAACCCTAGGGACCACCGGGGAGCTGTTTTTT
CDR3 protein: CASSPTLGTTGELFF
J gene: TRBJ2-2
clone size: .
V gene: TRBV18
D gene: .

CDR3 DNA: TGTGCCATCCAACCTGAGCAGGGACTGAACACTGAAGCTTTCTTT
CDR3 protein: CAIQPEQGLNTEAFF
J gene: TRBJ1-1
clone size: .
V gene: TRBV5-4
D gene: .

CDR3 DNA: TGCGCCAGCAGTGGGACAGGGGGCACTGAAGCTTTCTTT
CDR3 protein: CASSGTGGTEAFF
J gene: TRBJ1-1
clone size: .
V gene: TRBV10-1
D gene: TRBD1

CDR3 DNA: TGCGCCAGCAGTGAGTCGGGTGGGGAGACCCAGTACTTC
CDR3 protein: CASSESGGETQYF
J gene: TRBJ2-5
clone size: .
V gene: TRBV10-2
D gene: .

CDR3 DNA: TGTGCCAGCAGCGTCATCATCCGGGACGGAAACTATGGCTACACCTTC
CDR3 protein: CASSVIIRDGNYGYTF
J gene: TRBJ1-2
clone size: .
V gene: TRBV7-2
D gene: .

CDR3 DNA: TGTGCCAGCTCAACTACAGGGGATTCACCCCTCCACTTT
CDR3 protein: CASSTTGDSPLHF
J gene: TRBJ1-6
clone size: .
V gene: TRBV18
D gene: TRBD1

CDR3 DNA: TGTGCCAGCAGTTACTATACCGGGGCCAACGTCCTGACTTTC
CDR3 protein: CASSYYTGANVLTF
J gene: TRBJ2-6
clone size: .
V gene: TRBV6-5
D gene: .

CDR3 DNA: TGTGCCAGCAGCTTAGATCCGGCAGATGAAGATGGCTACACCTTC
CDR3 protein: CASSLDPADEDGYTF
J gene: TRBJ1-2
clone size: once
V gene: TRBV11-2
D gene: .

CDR3 DNA: TGTGCTAGTGGTTTGGGTGAAAACATCAACAATGAGCAGTTCTTC
CDR3 protein: CASGLGENINNEQFF
J gene: TRBJ2-1
clone size: .
V gene: TRBV12-5
D gene: .

CDR3 DNA: TGTGCCAGCAGTTTACCCCCTTATGCAGGGGCGGTAACTGAAGCTTTCTTT
CDR3 protein: CASSLPPYAGAVTEAFF
J gene: TRBJ1-1
clone size: .
V gene: TRBV27
D gene: .